This T cell receptor (beta chain) was sequenced in a study of blood T cells in healthy people across ages. Study at large: Through template switching, about one barcoded beta molecule was captured per two T cells, as measured in model experiments.

This clonotype was seen more than once but under ten times. A second PCR of 7 to 11 cycles used a sample-barcoded 5' primer and a J-beta primer mix. MiXCR was run by TCRdb on the 5' RACE reads, yielding one entry per CDR3 protein. The sample shows 550,000 to 700,000 distinct CDR3 sequences, 27% of them seen only once. The CDR3 sequence is 15 residues long. V dropped 1 base and J dropped 7; count of bases not matched to a gene: 4. The V gene's germline CDR1 is LNHNV and CDR2 YYDKDF (reference sequence). The TCR was taken from a woman aged 70 to 79 in good health. The chain couples TRBV15 to TRBJ2-5, with 12 bases matching TRBD2. Sequenced input: blood. In DNA, the CDR3 is TGTGCCACCAGCAGAGGGACTAGCGGGGACGTGACCCAGTACTTC. Translating it yields CATSRGTSGDVTQYF.